This T cell receptor beta chain was found in a study of T-cell memory formation after mild COVID-19. Across the whole study: In these data, TCR clusters were largely donor specific.

The V gene's germline CDR1 is KGHSH and CDR2 LQKENI. CDR3 length: 14 residues. V shed 0 bases, J shed 2 bases, and the junction held 1 base outside the gene matches. Study-level points and caveats: The CD4+ clones that contracted clustered mainly within CM and EM, and the CD8+ clones concentrated in EMRA. The study found balanced CD4/CD8 in clones contracting day 15 to 85 and a CD4+ lean in later expanders.

This clonotype was seen only a few times. Its antigen is as yet unknown. TCRdb recomputed calls from the 5' RACE reads with MiXCR, one row per CDR3 protein. The sample lists 200,000 to 250,000 distinct CDR3 sequences; 8% to 9.5% were seen once. V gene TRBV18 combines with J gene TRBJ2-7; 7 bases line up with TRBD1. This receptor was identified in a man younger than 35 who had mild COVID-19 (a few samples of this study predate the infection). Cell type and time point are not known. Sequenced sample: PBMCs or a T cell subset sorted from them (not recorded which). CDR3 coding DNA: TGTGCCAGCTCACCACCCGGGACAGCCTACGAGCAGTACTTC. As protein: CASSPPGTAYEQYF.